This entry lists 4 T cell receptor beta chains sequenced from one sample in a study of T cells after yellow fever vaccination. One entry per CDR3 protein results from TCRdb running MiXCR on the 5' RACE reads. The data contain some 300,000 distinct CDR3 sequences, roughly 4% of them seen just once; the ten biggest clones take up about 20%. The input for sequencing was PBMCs, taken on the day of the yellow fever booster vaccination. Receptor source: a man younger than 30 who received the YFV17D yellow fever vaccine.

The rearrangement links TRBV5-6 to TRBJ2-5; D is perhaps TRBD1 (5 bases). Between the trimmed V and J ends, which lost 1 base and 2 bases, there was a span of 12 bases. The CDR3 has 15 amino acids. From germline, CDR1 is SGHDT and CDR2 YYEEEE. In nucleotides, the CDR3 is TGTGCCAGCAGCTTGTGGCAGGGCCCACAAGAGACCCAGTACTTC. It yields the protein CASSLWQGPQETQYF.

This clonotype was seen at least ten times. This chain links TRBV4-1 with TRBJ1-1; 9 bases are a match to TRBD1. With V trimmed by 6 bases and J by 6 bases, 11 bases remained unmatched. The germline gives CDR1 MGHRA, CDR2 YSYEKL. This CDR3 is 15 amino acids long. The CDR3 nucleotides read TGCGCCAGCAGAAATCCGGGACAGGGCCCCCCTGAAGCTTTCTTT. The encoded protein is CASRNPGQGPPEAFF.

This clonotype has a handful of counts. The rearrangement uses TRBV10-3 and TRBJ2-7; no firm D call. V lost 0 bases to trimming and J lost 5 bases, with 5 bases between them. CDR1 and CDR2 (germline): ENHRY, SYGVKD. This CDR3 has 12 residues. CDR3: CAISESPHEQYV. The CDR3 coding sequence is TGTGCCATCAGTGAGTCCCCCCACGAGCAGTACGTC.

This clonotype has ten or more counts. The chain carries TRBV6-5 and TRBJ2-7; D gene uncertain. Germline CDR1 MNHEY, CDR2 SVGAGI. V lost 0 bases, J lost 7 bases, and 19 bases lay in between. This CDR3 spans 16 amino acids. CDR3 sequence reads: CASSYSPRTVVTEQYF. Written as DNA, the CDR3 is TGTGCCAGCAGTTACTCGCCCCGGACGGTGGTTACGGAGCAGTACTTC.